The 28 T cell receptor beta chains in this list originate from one sample, sequenced in a study of molecular identifiers for immune sequencing clone quantification. From the PCR reads, TCRdb called clonotypes with MiXCR, one entry per CDR3 protein. The sample yields about 640,000 distinct CDR3 sequences, roughly 21% seen once. The sequencing input was naive CD8+ T cells from blood, with Jurkat cell RNA spiked in. Indicated subset: FACS-sorted CD8+CD4-CCR7+CD45RA+ naive T cells. Receptors were obtained from a human donor in good health. Some libraries in this study had Jurkat cell RNA spiked in.

Regarding this clonotype: A much larger clone differs from this one at a single base, so this may be a read error. The DNA for the CDR3 is TGTGCCAGCAGCTTAGGGGGACAGGGGGTCGACGGAGGTACGCAGTATTTT. Translation: CASSLGGQGVDGGTQYF. The chain uses TRBV7-9 and TRBJ2-3; TRBD1 matches at 11 bases. Germline assignment: CDR1 SEHNR and CDR2 FQNEAQ (reference sequence). Germline trimming cut 1 base from V and 8 bases from J; bases unmatched to any gene: 11. The CDR3 has 17 residues.

At least ten counts were recorded for this clonotype. The CDR3 DNA is TGTGCCAGCAGTTTAACAGGGAAGTCCTACGAGCAGTACTTC. Protein: CASSLTGKSYEQYF. The chain carries TRBV28 and TRBJ2-7; tentative D call: TRBD1 (6 bases). Germline V gene data show CDR1 as MDHEN and CDR2 as SYDVKM. The V and J ends lost 2 bases and 1 base respectively, with 9 bases between them. The CDR3 length is 14 residues.

Turning to this clonotype: An end of the junction differs from the germline gene, which may be a read error. The V and J genes are TRBV20-1 and TRBJ2-7; TRBD1 is a possible D gene (6 bases). CDR3 length: 14 amino acids. Germline loops: CDR1 DFQATT, CDR2 SNEGSKA (reference sequence). CDR3 sequence (DNA): TGCAGTGCCGAGAGGACAGACCTCCCCTACGGGCAGTACTTC. This sequence encodes CSAERTDLPYGQYF.

Worth noting for this clonotype: This sequence may be a read error, since a much larger clone differs from it by one base. The CDR3 end shows no conserved phenylalanine or tryptophan, and so a read error is likely. The chain employs TRBV5-1 and TRBJ2-5; 9 nucleotides agree with TRBD1. Unmatched junction bases numbered 9, after V lost 4 bases and J lost 5 bases. The CDR3 loop spans 15 amino acids. CDR1 is SGHRS, CDR2 YFSETQ, per germline. CDR3 in amino acids: CASSTGQGSGETQYL. Here the CDR3 DNA reads TGCGCCAGCAGCACGGGACAGGGTTCGGGGGAGACCCAGTACCTC.

There are many counts of this clonotype. The V call is TRBV12-3 or TRBV12-4, the J call TRBJ2-7, with D possibly TRBD2 on 6 matching bases. V gave up 2 bases and J gave up 6 bases, with 14 bases separating them. The CDR3 has 14 residues. CDR3 DNA sequence: TGTGCCAGCAGTTTATCCGGGGAGGCGGTCGAGCAGTACTTC. Translation: CASSLSGEAVEQYF.

Worth noting for this clonotype: Being one base from a much bigger clone, this may be a read error. V gene TRBV20-1 combines with J gene TRBJ2-2; D might be TRBD2 (6 bases). The CDR3 contains 14 residues. The germline CDR1 and CDR2 sequences are DFQATT and SNEGSKA (reference sequence). The CDR3 loop is CSPNGGANTGELVF. CDR3 nucleotides: TGCAGTCCAAACGGAGGGGCGAACACCGGGGAGCTGGTTTTT.

This clonotype was picked up many times. This chain uses TRBV9 with TRBJ1-5; D is possibly TRBD1 (5 bases). The germline V gene has CDR1 SGDLS and CDR2 YYNGEE. CDR3 length: 11 amino acids. The ends were cut back, 8 bases at V and 5 bases at J, with 8 bases in the middle. CDR3 protein: CASGGDQPQHF. For the CDR3, the DNA is TGTGCCAGTGGGGGGGATCAGCCCCAGCATTTT.

This chain joins TRBV12-3 or TRBV12-4 and TRBJ2-7; the D gene is possibly TRBD1 (6 bases). CDR3 length equals 13 residues. The V end was cut by 7 bases, the J end by 1 base, with 11 bases between. The CDR3 DNA is TGTGCCAGCAAAACAGGGTTTTCCTACGAGCAGTACTTC. Translation: CASKTGFSYEQYF.

This clonotype was seen many times. The V and J genes are TRBV7-9 and TRBJ2-5; D not certain. V lost 1 base and J 1 base, leaving 16 bases between the germline ends. Germline values: CDR1 SEHNR, CDR2 FQNEAQ (reference sequence). The CDR3 has 17 residues. The CDR3 sequence: CASSLVGVGRSQETQYF. Written as DNA, the CDR3 is TGTGCCAGCAGCTTAGTGGGCGTCGGAAGAAGCCAAGAGACCCAGTACTTC. Combining the CDR3 with reference TRBV7-9 and TRBJ2-5 gives the whole variable domain DTGVSQNPRHKITKRGQNVTFRCDPISEHNRLYWYRQTLGQGPEFLTYFQNEAQLEKSRLLSDRFSAERPKGSFSTLEIQRTEQGDSAMYLCASSLVGVGRSQETQYFGPGTRLLVL.

The gene calls are TRBV13 and TRBJ2-2, with D hard to call. CDR3 length equals 18 residues. CDR1 and CDR2 (germline): PRHDT, FYEKMQ (reference sequence). V was pared by 6 bases and J by 0 bases, with 20 bases between. The DNA for the CDR3 is TGTGCCAGCAGACCCTGGACCGAAGACCTTTCGAACACCGGGGAGCTGTTTTTT. It specifies CASRPWTEDLSNTGELFF.

This clonotype has at least ten counts. The V and J genes are TRBV15 and TRBJ2-7; the D is unclear. Per the germline V gene, CDR1 is LNHNV and CDR2 is YYDKDF (reference sequence). The CDR3 runs 14 residues. V was clipped by 0 bases and J by 5 bases, with 11 bases between them. The CDR3 spells CATSREGLSHEQYF. The CDR3 DNA reads TGTGCCACCAGCAGAGAGGGGTTATCCCACGAGCAGTACTTC.

This clonotype has ten or more counts. The chain employs TRBV6-5 and TRBJ2-3; perhaps TRBD1 as D (5 bases). Trimming removed 5 bases at V and 0 bases at J, with 9 bases between. CDR1 is MNHEY, CDR2 SVGAGI, per germline. CDR3 length: 14 residues. This CDR3 is CASSGRESTDTQYF. CDR3 bases: TGTGCCAGCAGTGGCAGGGAAAGCACAGATACGCAGTATTTT.

This clonotype showed up many times. The chain links TRBV6-5 to TRBJ2-7, with TRBD2 as a possible D gene (5 bases). The germline gives CDR1 MNHEY, CDR2 SVGAGI. V was shortened by 6 bases and J by 2 bases, with 17 bases between the two germline ends. This CDR3 has 15 amino acids. The CDR3 region is CASRALAGAPYEQYF. CDR3 nucleotides: TGTGCCAGCAGGGCCCTTGCGGGTGCTCCCTACGAGCAGTACTTC.

At least ten counts were recorded for this clonotype. The V and J genes are TRBV30 and TRBJ1-1; D ambiguous. V shed 2 bases and J shed 1 base, with 2 bases lying between them. Germline loops: CDR1 GTSNPN, CDR2 SVGIG (reference sequence). The CDR3 sequence is 11 residues long. The CDR3 DNA reads TGTGCCTGGAGTTGGAACACTGAAGCTTTCTTT. Translating gives CAWSWNTEAFF.

This clonotype was detected only a few times. V and J are TRBV2 and TRBJ2-2; perhaps D is TRBD1 or TRBD2 (5 bases each). V was trimmed by 8 bases and J by 0 bases, leaving 10 bases between them. CDR3 length: 14 residues. Germline assignment: CDR1 SNHLY and CDR2 FYNNEI. The CDR3 sequence is CASETGPNTGELFF. CDR3 sequence (DNA): TGTGCCAGCGAGACGGGGCCGAACACCGGGGAGCTGTTTTTT.

This clonotype was detected only a few times. The chain employs TRBV6-1 and TRBJ2-7; tentative D call: TRBD1 (5 bases). Trimming took off 2 bases at V and 1 base at J, with 15 bases between the two ends. Germline CDR1 MNHNS, CDR2 SASEGT. CDR3 length equals 16 residues. The CDR3 is CASSELKGKGSYEQYF. CDR3 coding DNA: TGTGCCAGCAGTGAATTGAAGGGGAAAGGGTCCTACGAGCAGTACTTC.

As for this clonotype: This could be a read error, since a much larger clone is one nucleotide away. The chain has TRBV5-1 and TRBJ2-3; TRBD2 agrees at 16 bases. This CDR3 region has 16 residues. The V and J ends lost 2 bases and 6 bases, in that order; junction bases with no gene match: 3. Per germline, CDR1 SGHRS and CDR2 YFSETQ. Here the CDR3 reads CASSFGTSGGVDTQYF. In DNA, the CDR3 is TGCGCCAGCAGCTTCGGGACTAGCGGGGGGGTGGATACGCAGTATTTT.

In its sample, this clonotype was seen many times. The chain links TRBV9 to TRBJ2-3; the match to TRBD2 covers 7 bases. Trimming removed 0 bases from V and 2 bases from J; junction bases left unmatched: 15. The CDR3 totals 19 residues. Germline CDR1 reads SGDLS; CDR2 reads YYNGEE. The CDR3, as DNA: TGTGCCAGCAGCGTAGGCCCACAATCAGGGAGGGATGTCACAGATACGCAGTATTTT. Translation: CASSVGPQSGRDVTDTQYF.

In this sample, this clonotype turned up many times. This chain joins TRBV15 and TRBJ1-1; D is ambiguous. The CDR3 consists of 15 residues. Trimming took off 8 bases at V and 0 bases at J, with 16 bases between the two ends. Germline V gives CDR1 LNHNV, CDR2 YYDKDF (reference sequence). The CDR3 DNA reads as TGTGCCACCCATGCGACGGGAAACATGAACACTGAAGCTTTCTTT. As protein: CATHATGNMNTEAFF.

Note on this clonotype: Compared with germline, one end of the junction differs, possibly owing to a read error. This chain links TRBV18 with TRBJ2-7; 9 bases fit TRBD2. CDR1 KGHSH and CDR2 LQKENI come from the germline V gene. The CDR3 covers 17 residues. For the CDR3, the DNA is TGTGCCGGCTCACCAGGTGAGCGGGGGGCCGGGTCCTACGAGCAGTACTTC. It is translated as CAGSPGERGAGSYEQYF. The full variable domain, its missing parts supplied by reference TRBV18 and TRBJ2-7, is NAGVMQNPRHLVRRRGQEARLRCSPMKGHSHVYWYRQLPEEGLKFMVYLQKENIIDESGMPKERFSAEFPKEGPSILRIQQVVRGDSAAYFCAGSPGERGAGSYEQYFGPGTRLTVT.

Ten or more counts support this clonotype. The chain joins TRBV27 to TRBJ2-7; 9 bases match TRBD2. The CDR3 length is 15 residues. The V gene end was trimmed by 4 bases and the J gene end by 12 bases; junction bases not matched to a gene: 16. Germline V gene data show CDR1 as MNHEY and CDR2 as SMNVEV (reference sequence). For the CDR3, the DNA is TGTGCCAGCAGTTGGTCTAGCGGGACCCACCTTGGTTTGTACTTC. This sequence encodes CASSWSSGTHLGLYF.

This clonotype was counted only a few times. In DNA, the CDR3 is TGTGCCAGCAGTTTTATATCGACTAGCGGGGTCTACAATGAGCAGTTCTTC. Its translation: CASSFISTSGVYNEQFF. The chain uses TRBV27 and TRBJ2-1; 11 bases match TRBD2. The ends lost 3 bases at V and 3 bases at J; junction bases unmatched: 7. This CDR3 region has 17 residues. The germline V gene has CDR1 MNHEY and CDR2 SMNVEV (reference sequence).

The table lists this clonotype with a count of one. This clone may be a read error of a much larger clone one base away. This chain connects TRBV9 to TRBJ2-5; a weak D match, TRBD2 (6 bases). The CDR3 is 15 residues long. Germline values: CDR1 SGDLS, CDR2 YYNGEE. CDR3 bases: TGTGCCAGCACCGAATTGGCGGGGTTTCAAGAGACCCAGTGCTTC. Translation: CASTELAGFQETQCF.

CDR3 residues: CASSIGTVSNQPQHF. CDR3 nucleotide sequence: TGTGCCAGCAGCATAGGGACAGTTAGCAATCAGCCCCAGCATTTT. The chain uses TRBV5-5 and TRBJ1-5; 7 positions match TRBD1. Losses at the gene ends were 4 bases for V and 0 bases for J; bases not matched to a gene: 4. This CDR3 is built from 15 residues. From germline, CDR1 is SGHKS and CDR2 YYEKEE (reference sequence).

This clonotype appeared a few times. This rearrangement joins TRBV6-2 or TRBV6-3 to TRBJ2-7; no clear D gene. Germline CDR1 reads MNHEY; CDR2 reads SVGEGT. Trimming took off 0 bases at V and 5 bases at J, with 5 bases between the two ends. This CDR3 spans 12 amino acids. DNA of the CDR3: TGTGCCAGCAGTTACTCCAGAAACGAGCAGTACTTC. Protein product: CASSYSRNEQYF.

The V and J genes are TRBV5-4 and TRBJ1-1; D unresolved. The V end was cut by 5 bases, the J end by 3 bases, with 11 bases between. This CDR3 contains 13 residues. The germline V gene has CDR1 SGHNT and CDR2 YYREEE (reference sequence). The CDR3 region is CASSDGADTEAFF. The CDR3 nucleotides read TGTGCCAGCAGTGATGGAGCGGACACTGAAGCTTTCTTT.

Remarks on this clonotype: A junction boundary mismatches the germline segment, possibly from a read error. V and J are TRBV7-9 and TRBJ2-2, with D maybe TRBD2 (6 bases). The CDR3 length is 15 residues. The germline V gene encodes CDR1 SEHNR and CDR2 FQNEAQ (reference sequence). CDR3 sequence reads: CASSLWVDSTGGLFF. DNA of the CDR3: TGTGCCAGCAGCTTATGGGTCGATTCGACCGGGGGGCTGTTTTTT.

Note on this clonotype: Being one base from a much bigger clone, this may be a read error. The gene calls are TRBV5-1 and TRBJ2-7; 9 positions agree with TRBD1. Looked up from germline, CDR1 is SGHRS and CDR2 is YFSETQ. The CDR3 spans 16 residues. This chain's CDR3 is CTSSLDPRDRDNEQYF. The CDR3 coding sequence is TGCACCAGCAGCTTGGACCCACGGGACAGGGATAACGAGCAGTACTTC. Full variable domain (outside the CDR3, taken from reference TRBV5-1 and TRBJ2-7): KAGVTQTPRYLIKTRGQQVTLSCSPISGHRSVSWYQQTPGQGLQFLFEYFSETQRNKGNFPGRFSGRQFSNSRSEMNVSTLELGDSALYLCTSSLDPRDRDNEQYFGPGTRLTVT.